The rows below give T cell receptor beta chains drawn from one sample of a study of blood T cell repertoires in COVID-19. The table came from immunoSEQ multiplex PCR; TCRdb's copy has only in-frame clones and leaves some out. The sample has around 430,000 clones, roughly 89% seen once. The specimen was PBMCs or T cells enriched from blood (not recorded which). Source of these receptors: a woman aged 50 to 65 who had recovered from COVID-19. Each CDR3 is given with its conserved first and last residue. D genes are given only for firm matches. Clone size, where shown, is once, few, many, or a class for clones that have expanded.

d_call	cdr3_length	v_call	clone_size	j_call	cdr3_nt	cdr3_aa
.	13	TRBV12-3/TRBV12-4	.	TRBJ1-1	TGTGCCAGCAGTTTCGACGGAGGAGGTGAAGCTTTCTTT	CASSFDGGGEAFF
.	13	TRBV11-2	.	TRBJ2-3	TGTGCCAGCAGCCCACCTAACACAGATACGCAGTATTTT	CASSPPNTDTQYF
.	14	TRBV6-5	.	TRBJ1-1	TGTGCCAGCAGGATAAGGACAGAGAACACTGAAGCTTTCTTT	CASRIRTENTEAFF
TRBD1	16	TRBV19	.	TRBJ1-4	TGTGCCAGTAGTGCGACAGGGTGGCCCATCAATGAAAAACTGTTTTTT	CASSATGWPINEKLFF
.	12	TRBV28	.	TRBJ1-1	TGTGCCAGCAGTTTTGGCAGGGGTGAAGCTTTCTTT	CASSFGRGEAFF
.	11	TRBV20-1	.	TRBJ2-5	TGCAGTGTGCGGGGCCAAGAGACCCAGTACTTC	CSVRGQETQYF
.	19	TRBV5-6	.	TRBJ1-2	TGTGCCAGCAGCTTGTATAGAGCGCGGGGGTTTTCTCTTTTAGATGGCTACACCTTC	CASSLYRARGFSLLDGYTF
TRBD1	15	TRBV10-1	few	TRBJ1-4	TGCGCCAGCAGCGGGACAGGAAATTTCAATGAAAAACTGTTTTTT	CASSGTGNFNEKLFF
.	14	TRBV5-1	.	TRBJ1-4	TGCGCCAGCAGCCGTCTCGCAACTAATGAAAAACTGTTTTTT	CASSRLATNEKLFF
.	17	TRBV18	.	TRBJ2-1	TGTGCCAGCTCACCTTTCAAGGGGCCAGAGGGGGACAATGAGCAGTTCTTC	CASSPFKGPEGDNEQFF
TRBD1	13	TRBV7-2	.	TRBJ1-4	TGTGCCAGCAGATCAGGACAGGGAGAAAAACTGTTTTTT	CASRSGQGEKLFF
.	15	TRBV4-1	.	TRBJ2-2	TGCGCCAGCAGCCAAGAGGGACACTACACCGGGGAGCTGTTTTTT	CASSQEGHYTGELFF
TRBD1	14	TRBV6-4	.	TRBJ1-6	TGTGCCAGCCGGGGACAGGGGGATAATTCACCCCTCCACTTT	CASRGQGDNSPLHF
.	16	TRBV5-1	.	TRBJ2-7	TGCGCCAGCAGCTTGGACGCACCGTCTAACCTTTACGAGCAGTACTTC	CASSLDAPSNLYEQYF
.	12	TRBV30	.	TRBJ1-2	TGTGTCATGGGCCAGAACCACTATGGCTACACCTTC	CVMGQNHYGYTF
.	14	TRBV5-1	.	TRBJ2-1	TGCGCCAGCAGCTCTAACATCCCCGGGAATGAGCAGTTCTTC	CASSSNIPGNEQFF
TRBD1	15	TRBV27	once	TRBJ2-1	TGTGCCAGCAGTTTATACCGAGGGACAGGCGATGAGCAGTTCTTC	CASSLYRGTGDEQFF
.	15	TRBV6-5	.	TRBJ1-6	TGTGCCAGCAGCTCCGGGGGGCTGATGGGTTCACCCCTCCACTTT	CASSSGGLMGSPLHF
TRBD2	15	TRBV7-9	.	TRBJ2-2	TGTGCCAGCAGCAACGGGGGGGCCAGTTCCGGGGAGCTGTTTTTT	CASSNGGASSGELFF
TRBD2	13	TRBV6-5	.	TRBJ2-3	TGTGCCAGCAGTAGCGGGGCGGGGGATACGCAGTATTTT	CASSSGAGDTQYF
.	15	TRBV5-1	.	TRBJ1-1	TGCGCCAGCAGCTTATCTGGGGGGAGGGACACTGAAGCTTTCTTT	CASSLSGGRDTEAFF
.	14	TRBV7-2	.	TRBJ2-7	TGTGCCAGCAGCCGGACGTCCGGGATCTACGAGCAGTACTTC	CASSRTSGIYEQYF
TRBD2	16	TRBV20-1	few	TRBJ2-1	TGCAGTGCTAGTGCAACTAGCGGGGGGGACTACAATGAGCAGTTCTTC	CSASATSGGDYNEQFF
TRBD2	15	TRBV27	.	TRBJ2-7	TGTGCCAGCAGTTTATCCCCTAGCGGGGGGGACGAGCAGTACTTC	CASSLSPSGGDEQYF
.	18	TRBV7-8	.	TRBJ1-1	TGTGCCAGCAGCTTAGCCCAGGGAAGCCGCCCGTTGAACACTGAAGCTTTCTTT	CASSLAQGSRPLNTEAFF
TRBD1	15	TRBV5-4	.	TRBJ1-6	TGTGCCTCCGCTTATAAGCCAGGGGGAAATTCACCCCTCCACTTT	CASAYKPGGNSPLHF
.	15	TRBV5-1	once	TRBJ1-2	TGCGCCAGCAGCTTGGTAGGGGGGGAGAACTATGGCTACACCTTC	CASSLVGGENYGYTF